This TCR beta chain is drawn from a study of T-cell memory formation after mild COVID-19. The study, taken as a whole, reports: CD4+ contracting clones lay mainly in CM and EM, CD8+ ones in EMRA.

The length of the CDR3 is 18 residues. TCRdb itself ran the 5' RACE reads through MiXCR, one entry per CDR3 protein. The table has just over 300,000 distinct CDR3 sequences, just under 20% seen once; the top ten hold roughly 21%. As to this clonotype: Its cognate antigen is unknown.

The sequence was collected from a man aged 18 to 30 who had mild COVID-19 (a few samples of this study predate the infection). Cell type and time point are not known. This rearrangement joins TRBV21-1 to TRBJ1-1; the table's D call TRBD1 went unverified against the DNA. TRBV21-1 is termed a pseudogene. The sample consisted of PBMCs or a T cell subset sorted from them (not recorded which). The CDR3 reads CASIRPGQGKYMNTEAFF. In DNA form, the CDR3 reads TGTGCCAGCATAAGGCCGGGACAGGGGAAGTACATGAACACTGAAGCTTTCTTT.